One sample yielded the 10 T cell receptor beta chains listed below, sequenced in a study of OX40 agonist ivuxolimab in advanced cancers. Only in-frame clones appear in the TCRdb table, and some are missing; sequencing was by immunoSEQ multiplex PCR. The data show about 60,000 clones, around 88% seen once. This sample comprised CD4+ or CD8+ T cells sorted from blood, obtained in a trial of the OX40 agonist ivuxolimab. Receptor source: an adult with an advanced solid tumor such as melanoma, head and neck, liver or kidney cancer.

In regard to this clone: The same CDR3 arises from other DNA sequences in this sample as well. The genes are TRBV19 and TRBJ1-5; 7 bases are shared with TRBD1. There are 17 residues in the CDR3. Trimming at V came to 0 bases and at J to 1 base, leaving 6 bases not matched to a gene. Germline values: CDR1 LNHDA, CDR2 SQIVND (reference sequence). CDR3 nucleotide sequence: TGTGCCAGTAGTATAGATCTTGAGGGGGCGAGCAATCAGCCCCAGCATTTT. This translates into CASSIDLEGASNQPQHF.

The chain recombines TRBV15 with TRBJ2-5; 9 bases fit TRBD2. The J call is uncertain, as TRBJ2-7 better fits the DNA end. Per germline, CDR1 LNHNV and CDR2 YYDKDF (reference sequence). The CDR3 has 14 amino acids. CDR3 coding DNA: TGTGCCACCAGCGTGAGCGGGGGGCCCTACGAGCAGTACTTC. Amino acid sequence: CATSVSGGPYEQYF.

The genes are TRBV19 and TRBJ1-1; possible D gene TRBD1, 5 bases. The V end lost 2 bases, the J end lost 4 bases, and 14 bases lay between the germline ends. In germline, CDR1 is LNHDA, CDR2 SQIVND (reference sequence). This CDR3 region has 15 residues. CDR3 DNA sequence: TGTGCCAGTAGTATAAGTGGCGGGGGTGGCACTGAAGCTTTCTTT. Translation gives CASSISGGGGTEAFF.

The chain combines TRBV9 with TRBJ1-2; 7 bases align to TRBD1. Looked up from germline, CDR1 is SGDLS and CDR2 is YYNGEE. Germline trimming cut 8 bases from V and 8 bases from J; bases unmatched to any gene: 9. The CDR3 length is 12 residues. The CDR3: CASRGQGVGYTF. In DNA form, the CDR3 reads TGTGCCAGTCGGGGGCAGGGGGTAGGCTACACCTTC.

The rearrangement uses TRBV11-2 and TRBJ2-5; 9 bases map to TRBD2. The length of the CDR3 is 19 residues. The germline CDR1 and CDR2 sequences are SGHAT and FQNNGV. Trimming took 5 bases from V and 1 from J; bases not matched to a gene: 17. The chain's CDR3 is CASSPRLGGGALPQETQYF. The CDR3 coding sequence is TGTGCCAGCAGCCCCCGACTCGGCGGGGGGGCCTTGCCCCAAGAGACCCAGTACTTC.

This chain uses TRBV19 with TRBJ2-1, with 8 bases matching TRBD1. Germline V gene lookup returns CDR1 LNHDA and CDR2 SQIVND (reference sequence). Losses at the gene ends were 3 bases for V and 0 bases for J; bases not matched to a gene: 10. CDR3 length: 18 residues. CDR3 residues: CASSMDREGYRSYNEQFF. The CDR3 coding sequence is TGTGCCAGTAGTATGGACAGGGAAGGCTACCGCTCCTACAATGAGCAGTTCTTC.

The chain couples TRBV27 to TRBJ2-1; no clear D. Germline V gene lookup returns CDR1 MNHEY and CDR2 SMNVEV (reference sequence). Trimming cost V 5 bases and J 4 bases, with 9 bases left between them. The CDR3 sequence is 13 residues long. The CDR3 protein is CASSSAGYNEQFF. The CDR3 DNA is TGTGCCAGCAGTAGTGCCGGTTACAATGAGCAGTTCTTC.

In this sample, this clone turned up once. The chain joins TRBV5-4 to TRBJ1-2; the D gene is possibly TRBD1 (6 bases). The CDR3 loop spans 14 amino acids. The V and J ends lost 7 bases and 8 bases respectively, with 21 bases between them. Per the germline V gene, CDR1 is SGHNT and CDR2 is YYREEE (reference sequence). The CDR3 spells CASSWGALGEGYTF. As DNA, the CDR3 is TGTGCCAGCTCTTGGGGGGCGCTGGGGGAGGGCTACACCTTC.

The chain joins TRBV6-1 to TRBJ2-3; 7 bases fit TRBD2. V shed 2 bases and J 6 bases; nucleotides not matched to a gene: 14. CDR3 length: 17 amino acids. Germline V gives CDR1 MNHNS, CDR2 SASEGT. CDR3 nucleotide sequence: TGTGCCAGCAGTGAACTCTGGTCTAGCGGTGCCCAGGATACGCAGTATTTT. As protein: CASSELWSSGAQDTQYF.

V gene TRBV4-3 combines with J gene TRBJ1-5; D call uncertain. The CDR3 covers 14 residues. Germline CDR1 reads LGHNA; CDR2 reads YSLEER. V lost 0 bases and J lost 2, with 5 bases in between. This CDR3 reads CASSQELGNQPQHF. The CDR3 region has the DNA TGCGCCAGCAGCCAAGAATTGGGCAATCAGCCCCAGCATTTT.